This T cell receptor beta chain was obtained from a study of cytomegalovirus exposure and HLA in healthy donors. Concerning this clone: Its target is not known.

The CDR3 length is 17 residues. Per germline, CDR1 MDHEN and CDR2 SYDVKM. V was cut by 4 bases and J by 0 bases, with 16 bases left in between. PCR was performed using 60 Vbeta and 13 Jbeta primers. Sequencing used immunoSEQ multiplex PCR; TCRdb keeps in-frame clones, though not all of them. Here the sample spans fewer than 100,000 clones, about two thirds being singletons. Study outcomes and limitations: Specific recognition of CMV antigens was confirmed in vitro for three chains (all CMV-associated).

The source is a female donor in good health and CMV-seronegative. Material for sequencing was PBMCs. The chain is built from TRBV28 and TRBJ1-5; D is perhaps TRBD1 (5 bases). CDR3 residues: CASSYGATWDSNQPQHF. For the CDR3, the DNA is TGTGCCAGCAGTTATGGGGCGACCTGGGATAGCAATCAGCCCCAGCATTTT.